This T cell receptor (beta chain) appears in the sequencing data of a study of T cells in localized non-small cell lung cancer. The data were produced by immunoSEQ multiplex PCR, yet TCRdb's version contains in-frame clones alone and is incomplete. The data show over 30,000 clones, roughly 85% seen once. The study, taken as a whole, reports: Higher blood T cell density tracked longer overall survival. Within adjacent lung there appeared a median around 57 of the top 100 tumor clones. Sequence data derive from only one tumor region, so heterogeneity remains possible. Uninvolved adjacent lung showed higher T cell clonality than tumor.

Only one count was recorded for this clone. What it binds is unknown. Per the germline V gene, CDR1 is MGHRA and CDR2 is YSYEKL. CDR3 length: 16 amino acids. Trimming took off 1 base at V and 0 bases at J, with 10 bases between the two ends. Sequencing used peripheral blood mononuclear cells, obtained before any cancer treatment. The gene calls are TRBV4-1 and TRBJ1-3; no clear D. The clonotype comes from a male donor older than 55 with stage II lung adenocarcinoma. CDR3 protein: CASSQGISDSGNTIYF. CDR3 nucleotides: TGCGCCAGCAGCCAAGGGATCAGCGACTCTGGAAACACCATATATTTT.